This record looks at one TCR beta chain sequence and its context. Generated by immunoSEQ multiplex PCR, the TCRdb table keeps only in-frame clones and is missing some. The data hold 150,000 to 170,000 clones, with about 90% observed a single time. This specimen belongs to a study of blood T cell repertoires in COVID-19. V was clipped by 2 bases and J by 6 bases, with 8 bases between them. CDR1 is SGDLS, CDR2 YYNGEE, per germline. The CDR3 consists of 13 residues. The clonotype was recovered from a man aged 50-59 years with acute or convalescent COVID-19. The sequenced sample consisted of peripheral blood. The chain recombines TRBV9 with TRBJ2-2, with D unclear. The DNA of the CDR3 is TGTGCCAGCAGCGTTCCGAGGCCCGGGGAGCTGTTTTTT. It specifies CASSVPRPGELFF.